Below, 26 T cell receptor beta chains from the same sample are listed, as sequenced in a study of shared clonotypes between healthy human individuals. Naive CD8 isolation took CD45RO-negative cells positively selected for CCR7 and excluded terminally differentiated effector memory CD45RA+ cells. Sequenced by immunoSEQ multiplex PCR; TCRdb stores in-frame clones only, minus some. The sample contains roughly 2,000,000 clones, 85% to 95% of which appear only once. The specimen was naive CD8+ T cells from PBMCs. Source of these receptors: a man aged 18 to 35 in good health. Some clones in this sample may be carry-over from other donors' samples.

This chain uses TRBV27 with TRBJ2-5; TRBD1 aligns across 8 bases. Trimming took 8 bases from V and 0 from J; bases not matched to a gene: 2. Germline-derived CDR1 and CDR2 are MNHEY and SMNVEV (reference sequence). This CDR3 has 13 amino acids. CDR3 sequence: CASQDRDQETQYF. As DNA, the CDR3 is TGTGCCAGCCAGGACAGGGACCAAGAGACCCAGTACTTC.

The CDR3 protein is CASSVCERARSNEQFF. The DNA of the CDR3 is TGTGCCAGCAGTGTCTGTGAAAGGGCTAGATCCAATGAGCAGTTCTTC. J is TRBJ2-1 and V is TRBV6-4; D is ambiguous. The V and J ends lost 4 bases and 6 bases respectively, with 19 bases between them. The CDR3 runs to 16 residues. CDR1 and CDR2 from the germline V gene are MRHNA and SNTAGT.

The count of this clone is one. The CDR3 is CASSRAGKNTEAFF. The DNA for the CDR3 is TGTGCCAGCAGCCGGGCAGGGAAGAACACTGAAGCTTTCTTT. The rearrangement links TRBV16 to TRBJ1-1; weak D call: TRBD1 (5 bases). CDR1 and CDR2 from the germline V gene are KGHSY and FQNENV. Trimming took 4 bases from V and 1 from J, leaving 10 bases between them. The CDR3 totals 14 residues.

This sequence joins TRBV7-9 and TRBJ2-7; D could derive from TRBD1 or TRBD2 (5 bases each). The V end was cut by 5 bases, the J end by 1 base, with 18 bases between. The CDR3 length is 16 residues. Looked up from germline, CDR1 is SEHNR and CDR2 is FQNEAQ (reference sequence). The CDR3 region is CASSPAEGDRSYEQYF. The CDR3, as DNA: TGTGCCAGCAGCCCCGCGGAAGGGGACCGGTCCTACGAGCAGTACTTC. The full variable domain, rest sourced from reference TRBV7-9 and TRBJ2-7, is DTGVSQNPRHKITKRGQNVTFRCDPISEHNRLYWYRQTLGQGPEFLTYFQNEAQLEKSRLLSDRFSAERPKGSFSTLEIQRTEQGDSAMYLCASSPAEGDRSYEQYFGPGTRLTVT.

This chain uses TRBV4-3 with TRBJ2-2; TRBD1 aligns across 8 bases. V was pared by 4 bases and J by 5 bases, with 12 bases of the junction left unmatched. This CDR3 contains 17 residues. Germline lookup yields CDR1 LGHNA and CDR2 YSLEER. The CDR3: CASSPSVRGLGTGELFF. The DNA for the CDR3 is TGCGCCAGCAGCCCAAGTGTCAGGGGGCTAGGGACCGGGGAGCTGTTTTTT.

The V gene is TRBV5-1, the J gene TRBJ2-1, with 10 bases identical to TRBD1. Germline loops: CDR1 SGHRS, CDR2 YFSETQ. This CDR3 spans 16 amino acids. With V trimmed by 2 bases and J by 3 bases, 5 bases remained unmatched. The CDR3 DNA reads as TGCGCCAGCAGCTTTACCGGGACAGGGGTCTACAATGAGCAGTTCTTC. Translation: CASSFTGTGVYNEQFF.

The chain carries TRBV1 and TRBJ2-5; the D call of TRBD2 is as the table states it, not checked on the DNA. TRBV1 corresponds to a pseudogene. This CDR3 region has 14 residues. The CDR3 sequence is CTSSKTRLAETQYF. CDR3 nucleotides: TGCACCAGCAGTAAGACTAGGCTGGCGGAGACCCAGTACTTC.

This chain joins TRBV28 and TRBJ1-2; D uncertain. Per the germline V gene, CDR1 is MDHEN and CDR2 is SYDVKM. Trimming took 8 bases from V and 7 from J, leaving 20 bases between them. The CDR3 loop spans 14 amino acids. CDR3 residues: CASLRHLEGSGYTF. The CDR3 DNA follows: TGTGCCAGCTTGAGACATTTGGAAGGCTCTGGCTACACCTTC.

The chain couples TRBV27 to TRBJ2-7, with 10 bases fitting TRBD2. CDR3 length: 15 residues. The V gene end was trimmed by 4 bases and the J gene end by 4 bases; junction bases not matched to a gene: 7. The germline V gene has CDR1 MNHEY and CDR2 SMNVEV (reference sequence). DNA of the CDR3: TGTGCCAGCAGTTCCTCACTAGCGGGGACATACGAGCAGTACTTC. Its translation is CASSSSLAGTYEQYF.

The CDR3 nucleotides read TGTGCCAGCAGCTCTAGCCGACTAGCCTTGAGCTCCTACAATGAGCAGTTCTTC. It encodes CASSSSRLALSSYNEQFF. The chain joins TRBV7-8 to TRBJ2-1; TRBD2 aligns across 7 bases. Germline CDR1 is SGHVS and CDR2 is FQNEAQ. The CDR3 length is 18 residues. V shed 4 bases and J 0 bases; nucleotides not matched to a gene: 12. The complete variable domain, with remaining parts taken from reference TRBV7-8 and TRBJ2-1, reads GAGVSQSPRYKVAKRGQDVALRCDPISGHVSLFWYQQALGQGPEFLTYFQNEAQLDKSGLPSDRFFAERPEGSVSTLKIQRTQQEDSAVYLCASSSSRLALSSYNEQFFGPGTRLTVL.

The chain employs TRBV14 and TRBJ2-2; 7 nucleotides match TRBD1. The CDR3 sequence is 14 residues long. The germline CDR1 and CDR2 sequences are SGHDN and FVKESK. The V segment lost 5 bases and the J segment 6 bases; nucleotides outside the gene matches: 6. CDR3 sequence reads: CASSVRQGAGELFF. CDR3 nucleotide sequence: TGTGCCAGCAGCGTTCGACAGGGTGCCGGGGAGCTGTTTTTT.

The chain is built from TRBV5-5 and TRBJ1-2, with D unclear. Trimming removed 0 bases at V and 3 bases at J, with 3 bases between. Germline lookup yields CDR1 SGHKS and CDR2 YYEKEE (reference sequence). This CDR3 spans 12 amino acids. The CDR3 spells CASSLGDYGYTF. CDR3 sequence (DNA): TGTGCCAGCAGCTTGGGGGACTATGGCTACACCTTC.

This rearrangement joins TRBV7-2 to TRBJ2-5, with TRBD2 matching 9 bases. This CDR3 region has 16 residues. The junction had 11 bases not matched to a gene; V was cut back by 4 bases and J by 5 bases. CDR1 is SGHTA, CDR2 FQGNSA, per germline. The CDR3 here is CASSSTRLAEGETQYF. In nucleotides, the CDR3 is TGTGCCAGCAGCTCCACCAGACTAGCGGAAGGGGAGACCCAGTACTTC.

This clone has just one count. Within the sample, other DNA sequences also encode this same CDR3. The gene calls are TRBV27 and TRBJ1-5; tentative D call: TRBD1 (6 bases). The CDR3 sequence is 14 residues long. Germline V CDR1 and CDR2: MNHEY, SMNVEV (reference sequence). Trimming removed 5 bases from V and 5 bases from J, with 13 bases in between. The CDR3 sequence is CASSIRDNYQPQHF. In DNA, the CDR3 is TGTGCCAGCAGTATCCGGGACAATTATCAGCCCCAGCATTTT.

The chain uses TRBV7-9 and TRBJ1-2, with D unresolved. Germline assignment: CDR1 SEHNR and CDR2 FQNEAQ (reference sequence). Trimming removed 5 bases at V and 2 bases at J, with 15 bases between. The CDR3 length is 15 residues. The CDR3 loop is CASSPPTRGNYGYTF. CDR3 DNA: TGTGCCAGCAGCCCACCTACCCGGGGAAACTATGGCTACACCTTC.

As concerns this clone: This CDR3 is also generated by other DNA sequences in the sample. The chain joins TRBV4-3 to TRBJ2-7, with D possibly being TRBD2 (5 bases). The CDR3 has 15 residues. Trimming removed 0 bases at V and 0 bases at J, with 9 bases between. Germline CDR1 and CDR2: LGHNA and YSLEER. The CDR3 reads CASSQDRTSSYEQYF. The CDR3, as DNA: TGCGCCAGCAGCCAAGATCGAACTAGCTCCTACGAGCAGTACTTC.

This clone was seen once. The chain is built from TRBV9 and TRBJ2-3, with 9 bases identical to TRBD2. Germline V lookup: CDR1 SGDLS, CDR2 YYNGEE. This CDR3 has 17 residues. V was pared by 0 bases and J by 0 bases, with 5 bases of the junction left unmatched. The CDR3 nucleotides read TGTGCCAGCAGCGTAGATGGTAGCGGGAGAAGCACAGATACGCAGTATTTT. This encodes CASSVDGSGRSTDTQYF.

The chain has TRBV28 and TRBJ1-4; D possibly corresponds to TRBD1 (6 bases). CDR3 length: 14 residues. Germline loops: CDR1 MDHEN, CDR2 SYDVKM. The V end was cut by 8 bases, the J end by 5 bases, with 15 bases between. The CDR3 loop reads CASRIAGENEKLFF. The CDR3 coding sequence is TGTGCCAGCCGTATTGCAGGGGAGAATGAAAAACTGTTTTTT.

J is TRBJ2-3 and V is TRBV5-8; 8 bases match TRBD2. The J segment lost 4 bases and the V segment lost 1 base, leaving 5 bases of the junction unmatched. CDR1 is SGHTS and CDR2 is YDEGEE in the germline V gene. The CDR3 spans 15 residues. CDR3 DNA: TGTGCCAGCAGCTTGCTTGCGGGAGGTCCAGATACGCAGTATTTT. This encodes CASSLLAGGPDTQYF.

The rearrangement links TRBV7-9 to TRBJ2-3; possible D gene TRBD2, 6 bases. Per germline, CDR1 SEHNR and CDR2 FQNEAQ (reference sequence). Trimming cost V 5 bases and J 2 bases, with 20 bases left between them. The CDR3 contains 17 residues. The CDR3 loop is CASSPPTGTPNTDTQYF. The CDR3 coding sequence is TGTGCCAGCAGCCCCCCTACCGGGACTCCCAACACAGATACGCAGTATTTT.

The V gene is TRBV29-1, the J gene TRBJ2-1, with TRBD1 identical over 8 bases. CDR3 length equals 14 residues. The junction had 9 bases not matched to a gene; V was cut back by 8 bases and J by 3 bases. CDR1 is SQVTM and CDR2 is ANQGSEA in the germline V gene. The CDR3: CSSLGQGIYNEQFF. The CDR3 bases are TGCAGCTCCCTAGGACAGGGTATCTACAATGAGCAGTTCTTC.

The chain uses TRBV4-1 and TRBJ1-2; no definite D call. V was pared by 1 base and J by 4 bases, with 16 bases between. This CDR3 is built from 16 residues. The V gene's germline CDR1 is MGHRA and CDR2 YSYEKL. The CDR3 DNA sequence: TGCGCCAGCAGCCAAGTTAACCAGCCTAATATCTATGGCTACACCTTC. Residues: CASSQVNQPNIYGYTF.

V gene TRBV5-1 combines with J gene TRBJ2-7, with 10 bases matching TRBD1. V lost 5 bases to trimming and J lost 2 bases; unmatched junction nucleotides: 7. The CDR3 is 15 residues long. The germline CDR1 and CDR2 sequences are SGHRS and YFSETQ. As DNA, the CDR3 is TGCGCCAGCAGTTCCGGGACAGGGGACCCCTACGAGCAGTACTTC. Translating gives CASSSGTGDPYEQYF.

The chain recombines TRBV29-1 with TRBJ2-1; D might be TRBD1 (5 bases). There are 14 residues in the CDR3. Germline V gene data show CDR1 as SQVTM and CDR2 as ANQGSEA. The ends were cut back, 1 base at V and 3 bases at J, with 10 bases in the middle. The CDR3: CSVEGQGNYNEQFF. The CDR3 nucleotides are TGCAGCGTTGAAGGTCAGGGTAACTACAATGAGCAGTTCTTC.

This rearrangement joins TRBV28 to TRBJ1-1; 9 bases are shared with TRBD1. J lost 5 bases, V lost 5 bases, and 12 bases had no gene match. The CDR3 contains 16 residues. Germline CDR1 and CDR2: MDHEN and SYDVKM. CDR3 residues: CASSITSGTGRTEAFF. The CDR3 DNA is TGTGCCAGCAGTATCACAAGTGGGACAGGGAGGACTGAAGCTTTCTTT.

The rearrangement links TRBV29-1 to TRBJ1-2; D is unclear. The V gene's germline CDR1 is SQVTM and CDR2 ANQGSEA. Trimming removed 4 bases at V and 7 bases at J, with 16 bases between. This CDR3 spans 13 amino acids. This CDR3 is CSVATPGEGGYTF. As DNA, the CDR3 is TGCAGCGTTGCTACCCCGGGTGAAGGTGGCTACACCTTC.